A single T cell receptor beta chain is shown here with its context. This clone's antigen is unknown. Within one base of it there is no much larger clone, and no base qualities were kept. The record originates from a study of T-cell reconstitution after alpha-beta-depleted transplantation in children (TCRdb year 2016). General notes on the study: Using TCR repertoire profiling, the study quantitatively followed how T-cell immune reconstitution unfolded in children after TCRalphabeta/CD19-depleted allogeneic hematopoietic cell transplantation.

Preparation of the library involved PCR. Sequencing used an Illumina HiSeq 2500. Molecular barcoding was employed in the preparation of TCR libraries, with unique molecular identifiers being used to normalize TCRbeta repertoire quantification. Starting from the raw public reads, TCRdb applied fastp trimming at Q25, assembled clones with MiXCR and retained in-frame beta chains. Each entry merges the rows of one CDR3 protein and shows their most common DNA and genes. The sample table shows more than 550,000 distinct CDR3 sequences, and more than 9% are seen once. In total, the top ten clones hold less than 4.5% of the sample. V trim: 10 bases; J trim: 1 base; unmatched bases: 8. The germline V gene provides CDR1 ENHRY and CDR2 SYGVKD. The CDR3 measures 15 amino acids from cysteine to phenylalanine. CDR3 DNA is the only sequence kept; it has 45 bases, read in frame from the first base.

The V and J segments used are TRBV10-3 and TRBJ2-3; 10 central bases correspond to TRBD1. The TCR sequence derives from a human donor who donated a stem cell graft to a child with acute myeloid leukemia. The sample consisted of PBMCs from the stem cell graft donor, taken from the stem cell graft. This receptor carries the CDR3 CATRQGAEGTDTQYF. The base sequence is TGTGCCACCCGACAGGGGGCGGAGGGCACAGATACGCAGTATTTT.